This entry describes one T cell receptor beta chain. The antigen is unknown. A junction boundary mismatches the germline segment, possibly from a read error. The donors were adults (healthy and HIV-negative) with no recent acute infections or vaccinations. Splitting of CD4+ cells produced CD45RA+ naive and CD45RA-negative memory subsets. Sorted-subset replicate PCR reactions were performed with around 200 ng DNA, corresponding to roughly 29,000 T cell genomes. Generated by immunoSEQ multiplex PCR, the TCRdb table keeps only in-frame clones and is missing some. The data hold 2 million to 3 million clones, with roughly nine tenths observed a single time. The data belong to a study of shared clonotypes between healthy human individuals. Overall study results and limits: Blood was the only sampled material, and tissue repertoires likely differ.

The V gene's germline CDR1 is SSHAT and CDR2 FNYEAQ (reference sequence). This CDR3 comprises 15 residues. V and J are TRBV7-7 and TRBJ2-5; 10 positions match TRBD1. The sequenced material came from naive CD4+ T cells sorted from blood. Stated subset: CD45RA+ positively selected. The TCR was taken from a young man in good health. The CDR3 region has the DNA TGTGCTAGCAGCCCCATGGGACAGGGGCAAGAGACCCAGTACTTC. It yields the protein CASSPMGQGQETQYF.